This T cell receptor beta chain was profiled in a study of cytomegalovirus exposure and HLA in healthy donors. This clone was seen once. Its antigen is as yet unknown. A multiplex PCR was run with 60 Vbeta primers and 13 Jbeta primers. Using immunoSEQ multiplex PCR, the repertoire was profiled, and TCRdb retains in-frame clones only, with some absent. The sample shows fewer than 200,000 clones, about 72% of them seen only once. Findings of the study overall: Many donors shared some public TCRs, even though most TCR sequences were rare. When a later analysis compared HLA-associated TCR beta chains with equally common others, the HLA-associated chains turned out to be more clonally expanded and to have lower generation probabilities. Common viral pathogens seemed to be connected with several of the most significant clusters, according to a later analysis. In a later analysis, TCR beta V- and J-gene trimming showed a link to a missense DCLRE1C variant.

The CDR3 covers 16 residues. Germline assignment: CDR1 MNHEY and CDR2 SVGAGI. The V end lost 2 bases, the J end lost 2 bases, and 14 bases lay between the germline ends. The specimen was PBMCs. The sequence was obtained from a man aged 55 to 70 in good health and CMV-seronegative. This rearrangement joins TRBV6-5 to TRBJ2-3; D may be TRBD1 (6 bases). The CDR3, as DNA: TGTGCCAGCAGTTACCCCAGGGGTCCCCACACAGATACGCAGTATTTT. It encodes CASSYPRGPHTDTQYF.